The entry below gives a single T cell receptor beta chain sequence along with its context. RNA amounts of roughly 0.5 to 1 ug underwent reverse transcription with random hexamers. MiXCR was run by TCRdb on the immunoSEQ multiplex PCR reads, yielding one entry per CDR3 protein. The table lists some 96,000 distinct CDR3 sequences, 95% of them singletons. This sample is drawn from a study of CD8 T cells in Susac syndrome. Trimming left V 0 bases short and J 12 bases short, with 18 bases between. The CDR3 consists of 14 residues. CDR1 DFQATT and CDR2 SNEGSKA come from the germline V gene (reference sequence).

This TCR was sampled from a human donor with Susac syndrome. The source material was CD8+ T cells from PBMCs. This chain connects TRBV20-1 to TRBJ2-1, with D possibly matching TRBD2 (5 bases). CDR3 residues: CSARDPSGLTGQFF. CDR3 coding DNA: TGCAGTGCTAGAGATCCAAGCGGCCTAACCGGGCAGTTCTTC.